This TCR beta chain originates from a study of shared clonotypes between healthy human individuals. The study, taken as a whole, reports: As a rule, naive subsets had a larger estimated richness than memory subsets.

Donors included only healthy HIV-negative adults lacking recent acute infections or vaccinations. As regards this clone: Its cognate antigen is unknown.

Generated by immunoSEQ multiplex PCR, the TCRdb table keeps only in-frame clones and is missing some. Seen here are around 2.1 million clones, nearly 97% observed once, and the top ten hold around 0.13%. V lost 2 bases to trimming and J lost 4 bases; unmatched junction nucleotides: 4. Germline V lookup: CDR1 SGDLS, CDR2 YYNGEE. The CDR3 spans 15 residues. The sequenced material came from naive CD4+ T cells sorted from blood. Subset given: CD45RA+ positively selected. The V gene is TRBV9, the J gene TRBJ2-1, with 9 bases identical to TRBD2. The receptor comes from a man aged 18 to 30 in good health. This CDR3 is CASSVRLAAYNEQFF. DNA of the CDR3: TGTGCCAGCAGCGTCCGACTAGCGGCATACAATGAGCAGTTCTTC.